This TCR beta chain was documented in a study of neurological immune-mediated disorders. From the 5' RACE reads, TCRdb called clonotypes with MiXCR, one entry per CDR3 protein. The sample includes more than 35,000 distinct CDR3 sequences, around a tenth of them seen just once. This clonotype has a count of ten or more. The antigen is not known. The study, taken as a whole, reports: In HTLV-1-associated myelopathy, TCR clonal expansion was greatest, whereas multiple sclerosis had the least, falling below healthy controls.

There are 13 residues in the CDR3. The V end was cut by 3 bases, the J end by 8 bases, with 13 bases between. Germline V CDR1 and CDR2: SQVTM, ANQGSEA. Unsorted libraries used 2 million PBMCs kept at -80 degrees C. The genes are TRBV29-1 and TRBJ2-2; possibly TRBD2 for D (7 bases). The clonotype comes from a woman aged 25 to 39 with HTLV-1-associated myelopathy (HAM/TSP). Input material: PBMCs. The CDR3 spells CSVDRGGEGELFF. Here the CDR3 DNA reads TGCAGCGTTGATAGGGGGGGCGAGGGGGAGCTGTTTTTT.